This T cell receptor (beta chain) stems from a study of siplizumab effects on memory and regulatory T cells. Per the germline V gene, CDR1 is SEHNR and CDR2 is FQNEAQ (reference sequence). This CDR3 is 16 amino acids long. V was cut by 0 bases and J by 7 bases, with 18 bases left in between. Profiling relied on immunoSEQ multiplex PCR, and the TCRdb table lists in-frame clones only, not all of them. The repertoire has roughly 100,000 clones, around 93% of them found once; the top ten carry approximately 0.32%. Sequencing was done on a sample of CD4+ T cells sorted from blood. The V call is TRBV7-9, the J call TRBJ1-2; D perhaps matches TRBD1 (6 bases). The sequence was collected from a human donor in good health. For the CDR3, the DNA is TGTGCCAGCAGCTTAGCGTTTCAGCAGGGGAAGAGTGGCTACACCTTC. Protein sequence: CASSLAFQQGKSGYTF.